The following is a T cell receptor beta chain sequence with its context. Its antigen is not yet known. Base-call qualities are not available, and no considerably larger clone is one nucleotide away. Using the deep immunoSEQ assay, TCR CDR3 regions were amplified from genomic DNA by multiplex PCR. For each cell subset, the extracted genomic DNA was distributed evenly across all wells of several immunoSEQ 96-well plates, and each plate served as one replicate. For sorted subsets, each replicate PCR was loaded with approximately 200 ng genomic DNA, equivalent to 30,000 or so T cell genomes. The purified libraries were quantified using a Qubit 3.0 fluorometer, sized with a Bioanalyzer 2100, and then quantified again using the KAPA Library Quantification kit. Each immunoSEQ 96-well plate was sequenced on its own single-read 150-cycle Illumina NextSeq 550 flow cell. The published analysis was carried out like this. Because only junctional sequences without quality scores were contained in the immunoSEQ output, filtering matching that applied to full-length reads could not be performed. Sequences were annotated with PyIR, a Python wrapper for IgBLAST v1.9, using IMGT germline references to assign V/J genes and CDR3. Reads were removed for weak V/J assignments (E-value above 1e-6), missing CDR3, stop codons, out-of-frame junctions, or ambiguous translated residues. V3J clonotypes were defined as sequences sharing the same inferred V gene, J gene, and CDR3 amino acid sequence. The percentage overlap between two repertoires was calculated by dividing the number of shared unique clonotypes by the size of the smaller repertoire. Repertoire richness was assessed with RTK rarefaction, the Chao1 estimator, and Recon v2.1 estimates of unobserved clonotypes. Generation probabilities for all TCRbeta clonotypes obtained by the gDNA method from a few donors were computed using OLGA. In its TCRdb copy, this immuneACCESS table keeps in-frame sequences only and misses some clones. Where compared with another copy, unresolved V genes explain less than half of these, and the others have no known cause. For V, J and clone size, that table is used; D and trimming come from the DNA. The sample table contains some 2 million clones; only one count was recorded for 85% to 95% of them. Jointly, the top ten make up more than 0.1% of the sample.

The donors were healthy, HIV-negative adults who had no recently reported acute infections or vaccinations. All donors were Caucasian adults living in Nashville, Tennessee, USA. CD4+ T cells were enriched through magnetic negative selection, after which naive cells were positively selected on CD45RA and the remaining negative fraction served as the memory subset. Blood was obtained by leukapheresis, after which PBMCs were separated by Ficoll-Histopaque density gradient centrifugation and cryopreserved in liquid nitrogen vapor phase. Purity and quantity of every magnetically sorted T cell population were checked by analytical flow cytometry. Genomic DNA was isolated from every sorted fraction and measured by UV absorbance on a Nanodrop 2000c. This sample is drawn from a study of shared clonotypes between healthy human individuals (TCRdb year 2020). Notes on the research overall: The cohort included a few men and a couple of women between 18 and 49 years of age. Per donor, three plates each were used for CD4 naive and CD4 memory, two for CD8 naive, and one for CD8 memory. Blood TCR repertoires of a handful of healthy adults were deeply sequenced to estimate repertoire size and the extent of clonotype sharing between individuals. Libraries were prepared and TCR repertoires were sequenced by different laboratories using diverse techniques, in order to increase sequencing depth and limit assay-specific biases. Between about 0.85 and 9.5 billion PBMCs per donor were obtained by leukapheresis.

Overall results and qualifications from the work: Only blood was sampled, and tissue TCR repertoires likely differ from those in blood. Clonotypes shared by all four sorted-subset donors showed higher generation probabilities than non-shared clonotypes. Naive subsets generally had larger estimated clonotype richness than memory subsets. Based on pairwise subsampling, the degree of clonotype sharing among donors was expected to be affected by sequencing depth. Sharing across several donors was observed for about 5% of naive CD4, 3.5% of naive CD8, about 2.5% of memory CD4, and around 0.4% of memory CD8 clonotypes. Even with the large sequencing depth, rarefaction of the sorted-subset datasets indicated that sequencing was incomplete. Because the study included only a small number of donors, the genetic and exposure-history diversity represented was limited.

V sheds 2 bases and J sheds 0 bases, leaving 8 bases between their ends. Its CDR3 holds 14 amino acids, cysteine through phenylalanine. CDR3 DNA is the only sequence kept; it has 42 bases, read in frame from the first base. The germline V gene gives CDR1 as SGHRS and CDR2 as YFSETQ. The V and J segments used are TRBV5-1 and TRBJ1-1; no D gene call is confident. The sequence was obtained from a man between 18 and 35 years old in good health. Sequencing used naive CD4+ T cells sorted from blood. This specimen's cell subset or site label, per the study, means: CD45RA+ positively selected. The DNA sequence follows: TGCGCCAGCAGCTTCCTAGGGATGAACACTGAAGCTTTCTTT. Its translation is CASSFLGMNTEAFF.